The rows below give T cell receptor beta chains drawn from one sample of a study of early T cells in non-severe SARS-CoV-2 infection. Each CDR3 protein is one row after TCRdb ran MiXCR on the 5' RACE reads. Altogether tens of thousands of distinct CDR3 sequences are present, about 14% being singletons, with the ten largest covering 3.9%. The source material was whole blood, sampled at baseline. The receptor set was obtained from an adult who was a healthcare worker with PCR-confirmed SARS-CoV-2 infection or an uninfected control (not recorded which). The CDR3 runs from the conserved cysteine through the conserved F or W. D genes are given only for firm matches. Clone size is shown for a subset of rows, as once, few, many or a class of expanded clone.

v_call	j_call	d_call	clone_size	cdr3_aa	cdr3_nt
TRBV28	TRBJ2-5	TRBD1	few	CASSSPDRGETQYF	TGTGCCAGCAGTTCCCCCGACAGGGGAGAGACCCAGTACTTC
TRBV5-4	TRBJ2-5	.	.	CASSLRTQETQYF	TGTGCCAGCAGCTTGAGAACTCAAGAGACCCAGTACTTC
TRBV5-5	TRBJ2-1	.	few	CASSPLATTYNEQFF	TGTGCCAGCAGCCCCCTTGCGACGACCTACAATGAGCAGTTCTTC
TRBV18	TRBJ2-1	.	few	CASSPFEGHFF	TGTGCCAGCTCACCGTTTGAGGGCCATTTCTTC
TRBV5-1	TRBJ1-2	.	many	CASSFGGHNYGYTF	TGCGCCAGCAGCTTTGGCGGGCATAACTATGGCTACACCTTC
TRBV28	TRBJ2-5	TRBD2	many	CASSSPAGGPETQYF	TGTGCCAGCAGTTCCCCAGCGGGAGGGCCGGAGACCCAGTACTTC
TRBV24-1	TRBJ2-1	TRBD2	few	CATSDSIAGDYNEQFF	TGTGCCACCAGTGATTCGATAGCGGGAGACTACAATGAGCAGTTCTTC
TRBV30	TRBJ2-3	TRBD2	.	CASTPGGGDTQYF	TGTGCCTCCACCCCGGGCGGGGGGGATACGCAGTATTTT
TRBV20-1	TRBJ1-1	TRBD1	many	CSADRQGRAFF	TGCAGTGCTGATAGACAGGGTCGAGCTTTCTTT
TRBV28	TRBJ2-1	TRBD2	many	CASSFGTSGSGEQFF	TGTGCCAGCAGTTTTGGGACTAGCGGGAGCGGGGAGCAGTTCTTC
TRBV28	TRBJ1-2	TRBD1	many	CATQPGGPGYGYTF	TGTGCCACCCAACCAGGGGGCCCGGGCTATGGCTACACCTTC
TRBV28	TRBJ2-3	.	few	CASSLLSTDTQYF	TGTGCCAGCAGCCTACTTAGCACAGATACGCAGTATTTT
TRBV5-4	TRBJ2-7	TRBD1	many	CASRSDRGSLYEQYF	TGTGCCAGCAGGTCGGACAGGGGGTCCCTCTACGAGCAGTACTTC
TRBV21-1	TRBJ2-5	.	few	CASSRWAQETQYF	TGTGCCAGCAGCAGGTGGGCCCAAGAGACCCAGTACTTC
TRBV11-2	TRBJ2-1	.	many	CASSSVAGYNEQFF	TGTGCCAGCAGCTCGGTGGCAGGGTACAATGAGCAGTTCTTC
TRBV27	TRBJ2-3	.	many	CASSLEVRAPSQYF	TGTGCCAGCAGTTTAGAAGTAAGGGCACCCTCGCAGTATTTT
TRBV5-1	TRBJ2-7	TRBD2	many	CASSLGASGSSYEQYF	TGCGCCAGCAGCTTGGGGGCTAGCGGGAGCTCCTACGAGCAGTACTTC
TRBV7-2	TRBJ2-3	.	few	CASSRITDTQYF	TGTGCCAGCAGCCGTATAACAGATACGCAGTATTTT
TRBV2	TRBJ2-1	TRBD2	.	CASRGGLPIMVGNEQFF	TGTGCCAGCAGGGGAGGGCTCCCCATAATGGTGGGCAATGAGCAGTTCTTC
TRBV27	TRBJ1-2	.	once	CASSPAGRYGYTF	TGTGCCAGCAGTCCCGCCGGGCGCTATGGCTACACCTTC
TRBV7-8	TRBJ1-2	.	many	CASSLEGNYGYTF	TGTGCCAGCAGCCTAGAGGGGAACTATGGCTACACCTTC
TRBV29-1	TRBJ2-4	.	many	CSVGGHSENIQYF	TGCAGCGTTGGAGGTCACTCTGAAAACATTCAGTACTTC
TRBV28	TRBJ2-7	.	.	CASSLSIGAYEQYF	TGTGCCAGCAGTTTATCCATCGGAGCCTACGAGCAGTACTTC
TRBV7-9	TRBJ2-6	.	few	CASSFGDPGANVLTF	TGTGCCAGCAGCTTTGGGGACCCTGGGGCCAACGTCCTGACTTTC
TRBV6-2/TRBV6-3	TRBJ1-5	.	many	CASSPGGEGYQPQHF	TGTGCCAGCAGTCCTGGGGGGGAGGGCTATCAGCCCCAGCATTTT
TRBV12-3/TRBV12-4	TRBJ2-2	.	.	CASTLSSGELFF	TGTGCCAGCACTCTTTCGTCCGGGGAGCTGTTTTTT
TRBV10-3	TRBJ2-3	TRBD2	few	CAISGAETSGRAIDTQYF	TGTGCCATCAGTGGCGCTGAGACTAGCGGGAGGGCCATAGATACGCAGTATTTT
TRBV20-1	TRBJ1-5	.	many	CSASLGVYQPQHF	TGCAGTGCTAGTCTAGGGGTTTATCAGCCCCAGCATTTT
TRBV7-9	TRBJ1-1	.	.	CASISGTSNTEAFF	TGTGCCAGCATCTCAGGGACCTCGAACACTGAAGCTTTCTTT
TRBV28	TRBJ2-7	TRBD2	.	CASSRARTSAYF	TGTGCCAGCAGTAGAGCGAGGACTAGCGCATACTTC
TRBV3-1	TRBJ2-5	TRBD2	few	CASCPIAGIQETQYF	TGTGCCAGCTGCCCCATAGCGGGCATACAAGAGACCCAGTACTTC
TRBV20-1	TRBJ2-1	TRBD2	many	CSAGWGLASPRKFF	TGCAGTGCCGGGTGGGGACTAGCGTCCCCCCGCAAGTTCTTC
TRBV20-1	TRBJ2-2	.	.	CSASSYTGELFF	TGCAGTGCTAGCTCCTACACCGGGGAGCTGTTTTTT
TRBV4-1	TRBJ2-3	.	few	CASSQVGTDTQYF	TGCGCCAGCAGCCAAGTTGGCACAGATACGCAGTATTTT
TRBV24-1	TRBJ2-1	TRBD2	.	CATSDTSGASYNEQFF	TGTGCCACCAGTGATACTAGCGGGGCCTCCTACAATGAGCAGTTCTTC
TRBV20-1	TRBJ2-2	.	.	CSARDPQTNTGELFF	TGCAGTGCTAGAGATCCACAGACGAACACCGGGGAGCTGTTTTTT
TRBV2	TRBJ1-5	.	medium-sized	CASSENRDTSPQHF	TGTGCCAGCAGTGAAAACCGGGACACCTCCCCCCAGCATTTT
TRBV6-2/TRBV6-3	TRBJ2-2	TRBD2	many	CASSPGGRNTGELFF	TGTGCCAGCAGTCCCGGCGGGAGGAACACCGGGGAGCTGTTTTTT
TRBV24-1	TRBJ1-2	.	few	CATSDGRSSSLYGYTF	TGTGCCACCAGTGACGGCCGCTCCAGTTCACTCTATGGCTACACCTTC
TRBV7-9	TRBJ1-3	.	many	CASSLGPEPSSGNTIYF	TGTGCCAGCAGCTTAGGTCCAGAGCCCTCCTCTGGAAACACCATATATTTT
TRBV6-1	TRBJ2-7	.	.	CASSATYEQYF	TGTGCCAGCAGTGCCACCTACGAGCAGTACTTC
TRBV12-3/TRBV12-4	TRBJ2-1	.	.	CASSSQGGYYNEQFF	TGTGCCAGCAGTTCCCAGGGGGGATACTACAATGAGCAGTTCTTC
TRBV3-1	TRBJ2-4	.	.	CASSQGAGKNIQYF	TGTGCCAGCAGCCAAGGTGCAGGCAAAAACATTCAGTACTTC
TRBV9	TRBJ2-6	TRBD1	few	CASSPRSGQGAGANVLTF	TGTGCCAGCAGCCCGCGTAGTGGACAGGGTGCTGGGGCCAACGTCCTGACTTTC
TRBV2	TRBJ2-7	TRBD1	few	CASSRETGDQQYF	TGTGCCAGCAGCAGAGAGACAGGGGATCAGCAGTACTTC
TRBV11-2	TRBJ1-2	.	.	CASSLDIGVGGHYGYTF	TGTGCCAGCAGCTTAGATATCGGCGTAGGGGGGCACTATGGCTACACCTTC
TRBV28	TRBJ2-5	.	few	CASSWTRLGAQYF	TGTGCCAGCAGTTGGACCCGGCTTGGGGCCCAGTACTTC
TRBV7-9	TRBJ2-1	.	few	CASSQRTLTYNEQFF	TGTGCCAGCAGCCAAAGGACCCTGACCTACAATGAGCAGTTCTTC
TRBV20-1	TRBJ2-7	.	.	CSASPPAYEQYF	TGCAGTGCTAGCCCTCCCGCCTACGAGCAGTACTTC
TRBV4-1	TRBJ2-7	.	few	CASSQGVANYEQYF	TGCGCCAGCAGCCAAGGAGTCGCCAACTACGAGCAGTACTTC
TRBV4-2	TRBJ1-3	.	many	CASSQGPQGNTIYF	TGTGCCAGCAGCCAGGGACCCCAGGGAAACACCATATATTTT
TRBV12-3/TRBV12-4	TRBJ2-6	TRBD1	many	CAAGGSGANVLTF	TGTGCCGCAGGGGGCTCTGGGGCCAACGTCCTGACTTTC
TRBV28	TRBJ2-3	.	.	CASRRWDTQYF	TGTGCCAGCAGAAGGTGGGATACGCAGTATTTT